These 15 T cell receptor beta chains came from one sample sequenced in a study of T-cell reconstitution after alpha-beta-depleted transplantation in children. TCRbeta library preparation incorporated unique molecular identifiers. MiXCR was run by TCRdb on the PCR reads, yielding one entry per CDR3 protein. In the table there are 200,000 or so distinct CDR3 sequences, roughly 9.1% of which are singletons. Specimen: PBMCs, mostly from graft donor cells, collected 360 days after TCRalphabeta/CD19-depleted stem cell transplant. The source of these receptors is a male patient between 2 and 15 years old who had a stem cell transplant for acute myeloid leukemia, so the T cells may come from the graft donor.

V is TRBV12-3 or TRBV12-4 and J is TRBJ2-1; the D is unclear. The CDR3 runs to 16 residues. Trimming removed 5 bases from V and 1 base from J, with 15 bases in between. CDR3 region: CASSPAGSRSYNEQFF. As DNA, the CDR3 is TGTGCCAGCAGTCCAGCCGGCAGCAGGTCCTACAATGAGCAGTTCTTC.

Only a few counts were recorded for this clonotype. J is TRBJ2-6 and V is TRBV5-1, with D unclear. Germline V gives CDR1 SGHRS, CDR2 YFSETQ. The length of the CDR3 is 17 residues. V dropped 6 bases and J dropped 0 bases, with 16 bases sitting between them. CDR3 in amino acids: CASKQLGGISGANVLTF. DNA of the CDR3: TGCGCCAGCAAACAGTTAGGTGGGATCTCTGGGGCCAACGTCCTGACTTTC.

The table lists this clonotype with many counts. The V and J genes are TRBV29-1 and TRBJ1-2; no reliable D call. CDR1 is SQVTM and CDR2 is ANQGSEA in the germline V gene. The CDR3 extends over 13 amino acids. Trimming left V 4 bases short and J 4 bases short, with 13 bases between. The CDR3 is CSVGSVNRYGYTF. The CDR3 region has the DNA TGCAGCGTTGGGTCAGTTAATCGCTATGGCTACACCTTC.

This clonotype was observed at least ten times. The chain links TRBV20-1 to TRBJ2-1, with D tentatively TRBD1 (6 bases). Trimming cost V 3 bases and J 0 bases, with 9 bases left between them. CDR3 length: 14 amino acids. CDR1 is DFQATT, CDR2 SNEGSKA, per germline (reference sequence). CDR3 sequence reads: CSASRGFSYNEQFF. The CDR3 nucleotides are TGCAGTGCTAGCAGGGGTTTCTCCTACAATGAGCAGTTCTTC.

A few counts support this clonotype. The chain uses TRBV12-3 or TRBV12-4 and TRBJ2-5; the D gene could be TRBD1 or TRBD2 (5 bases each). The CDR3 totals 15 residues. Between the trimmed V and J ends, which lost 9 bases and 4 bases, there was a span of 21 bases. The CDR3 loop is CASSRDQGWGETQYF. In DNA form, the CDR3 reads TGTGCCAGTTCTAGGGACCAGGGCTGGGGAGAGACCCAGTACTTC.

To note about this clonotype: A single base separates this from a much larger clone, so it may be a read error. This sequence joins TRBV12-3 or TRBV12-4 and TRBJ2-1; D unresolved. This CDR3 comprises 13 residues. The CDR3 region has the DNA TGTGCCAGCAGCGTACTAACCTACAATGAGCAGTCCTTC. Encoded protein: CASSVLTYNEQSF.

This chain links TRBV7-2 with TRBJ1-5, with 12 bases aligning to TRBD1. In germline, CDR1 is SGHTA, CDR2 FQGNSA. The CDR3 extends over 15 amino acids. Germline trimming cut 3 bases from V and 6 bases from J; bases unmatched to any gene: 3. The CDR3 sequence is CASSLGQGAGQPQHF. CDR3 coding DNA: TGTGCCAGCAGCTTGGGACAGGGGGCAGGTCAGCCCCAGCATTTT.

Ten or more counts support this clonotype. The rearrangement links TRBV7-8 to TRBJ2-3; D not certain. The CDR3 sequence is 14 residues long. Germline V gene lookup returns CDR1 SGHVS and CDR2 FQNEAQ. V was shortened by 0 bases and J by 2 bases, with 6 bases between the two germline ends. The CDR3 region has the DNA TGTGCCAGCAGCTTAGCGGCCAACACAGATACGCAGTATTTT. Protein sequence: CASSLAANTDTQYF.

This clonotype was picked up many times. The genes are TRBV12-3 or TRBV12-4 and TRBJ2-7; 7 bases line up with TRBD1. The J segment lost 5 bases and the V segment lost 4 bases, leaving 11 bases of the junction unmatched. CDR3 length: 15 amino acids. The CDR3 DNA follows: TGTGCCAGCAGTTGGCCCCGGACAGGATCTGACGAGCAGTACTTC. Translating it yields CASSWPRTGSDEQYF.

This clonotype was recorded at least ten times. The rearrangement joins TRBV29-1 to TRBJ1-5; weak D call: TRBD1 (6 bases). The CDR3 is 12 residues long. Germline CDR1 reads SQVTM; CDR2 reads ANQGSEA. Trimming pared 7 bases from V and 4 bases from J, leaving 11 bases between. The CDR3 sequence: CSASDRNQPQHF. CDR3 bases: TGCAGCGCATCGGACAGAAATCAGCCCCAGCATTTT.

The rearrangement joins TRBV4-3 to TRBJ2-1; 7 bases fit TRBD1. The CDR3 consists of 14 residues. Germline V gene lookup returns CDR1 LGHNA and CDR2 YSLEER. With V trimmed by 0 bases and J by 9 bases, 5 bases remained unmatched. The DNA for the CDR3 is TGCGCCAGCAGCCAAGAAAGGACAGGTACTGAGCAGTTCTTC. Protein sequence: CASSQERTGTEQFF.

This clonotype has a handful of counts. The chain is built from TRBV20-1 and TRBJ2-1; 8 bases fit TRBD2. The V segment lost 0 bases and the J segment 5 bases; nucleotides outside the gene matches: 6. In germline, CDR1 is DFQATT, CDR2 SNEGSKA (reference sequence). CDR3 length: 15 amino acids. In DNA, the CDR3 is TGCAGTGCTAGAGATAGACTAGCGCTTAACAATGAGCAGTTCTTC. Protein sequence: CSARDRLALNNEQFF.

This clonotype has more than one count but fewer than ten. The chain employs TRBV28 and TRBJ2-5; TRBD1 matches 7 bases. In germline, CDR1 is MDHEN, CDR2 SYDVKM. J gave up 5 bases and V 6 bases, and 9 bases lay outside the gene matches. The CDR3 has 14 residues. CDR3 residues: CASRGPGQQETQYF. The CDR3 DNA follows: TGTGCCAGCAGGGGTCCGGGACAGCAGGAGACCCAGTACTTC.

This clonotype was detected a few times. The gene calls are TRBV4-2 and TRBJ2-3; D possibly corresponds to TRBD1 (6 bases). CDR1 and CDR2 (germline): LGHNA, YNFKEQ. Trimming removed 3 bases from V and 5 bases from J, with 15 bases in between. The length of the CDR3 is 15 residues. The CDR3 nucleotides are TGTGCCAGCAGCCAGTTACAGGGTGAACGAGATACGCAGTATTTT. Protein: CASSQLQGERDTQYF.

In this sample, this clonotype turned up a few times. The CDR3 reads CASKEGYNEQFF. The CDR3 DNA follows: TGTGCCAGCAAGGAGGGCTACAATGAGCAGTTCTTC. The gene calls are TRBV27 and TRBJ2-1, with D perhaps TRBD2 (6 bases). Per germline, CDR1 MNHEY and CDR2 SMNVEV (reference sequence). Trimming took off 7 bases at V and 3 bases at J, with 7 bases between the two ends. There are 12 residues in the CDR3.